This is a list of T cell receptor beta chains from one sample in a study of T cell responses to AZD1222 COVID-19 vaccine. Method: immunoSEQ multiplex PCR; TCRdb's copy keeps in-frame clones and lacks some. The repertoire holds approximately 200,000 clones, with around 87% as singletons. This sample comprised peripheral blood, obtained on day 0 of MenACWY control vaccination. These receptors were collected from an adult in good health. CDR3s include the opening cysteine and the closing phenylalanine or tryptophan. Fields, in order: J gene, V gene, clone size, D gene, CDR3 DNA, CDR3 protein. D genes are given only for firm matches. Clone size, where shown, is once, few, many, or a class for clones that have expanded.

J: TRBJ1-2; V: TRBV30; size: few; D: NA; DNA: TGTGCCTGGGGGACGCCTTCTAACTATGGCTACACCTTC; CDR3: CAWGTPSNYGYTF
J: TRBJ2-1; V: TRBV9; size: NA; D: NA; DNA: TGTGCCAGCGGAGGTAGAGGGGGCAATGAGCAGTTCTTC; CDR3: CASGGRGGNEQFF
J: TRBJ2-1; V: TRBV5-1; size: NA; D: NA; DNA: TGCGCCAGCAGCTTGAGGACCACCGAATCCTACAATGAGCAGTTCTTC; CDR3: CASSLRTTESYNEQFF
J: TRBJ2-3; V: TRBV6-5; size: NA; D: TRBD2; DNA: TGTGCCAGCAGTACTAGCGGGAGGGATACGCAGTATTTT; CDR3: CASSTSGRDTQYF
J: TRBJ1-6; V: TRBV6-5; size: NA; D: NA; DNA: TGTGCCAGCAGCGCACAGGGCCGAAGGGATTCACCCCTCCACTTT; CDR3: CASSAQGRRDSPLHF
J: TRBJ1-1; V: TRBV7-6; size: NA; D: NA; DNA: TGTGCCAGCATTCCCAGGGGAGGGAGGAACACTGAAGCTTTCTTT; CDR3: CASIPRGGRNTEAFF
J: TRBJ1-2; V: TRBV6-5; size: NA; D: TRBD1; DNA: TGTGCCAGCAGCACACCGGGACAGAACTATGGCTACACCTTC; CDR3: CASSTPGQNYGYTF
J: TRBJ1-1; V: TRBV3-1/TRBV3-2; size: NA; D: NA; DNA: TGTGCCAGCAGCCAAGATGGGCCGGGGAGAGCTTTCTTT; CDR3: CASSQDGPGRAFF
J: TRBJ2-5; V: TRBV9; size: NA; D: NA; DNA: TGTGCCAGCGCGCTGGGAACAGGGCTCGGGGAGACCCAGTACTTC; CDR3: CASALGTGLGETQYF
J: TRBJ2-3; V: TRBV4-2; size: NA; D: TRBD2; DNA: TGTGCCAGCAGCCAGAGGCCTTTAGCGGGGGGGTCAGATACGCAGTATTTT; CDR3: CASSQRPLAGGSDTQYF
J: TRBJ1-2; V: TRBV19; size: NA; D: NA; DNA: TGTGCCAGTAGTATCGCGGACAACTATGGCTACACCTTC; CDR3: CASSIADNYGYTF